The 21 T cell receptor beta chains listed next were all sequenced from one sample in a study of cytomegalovirus exposure and HLA in healthy donors. The method was immunoSEQ multiplex PCR; TCRdb's version includes in-frame clones alone and lacks a portion of them. The repertoire has about 130,000 clones, 85% to 90% of them found once; the top ten carry 0.95% to 1.3%. Sequences were obtained from PBMCs. Source of these receptors: a young woman in good health and CMV-seronegative.

The V and J genes are TRBV9 and TRBJ2-7, with 11 bases aligning to TRBD1. The CDR3 covers 14 residues. V trimming: 2 bases; J trimming: 6 bases; junction bases outside the gene matches: 4. CDR1 and CDR2 (germline): SGDLS, YYNGEE. In DNA form, the CDR3 reads TGTGCCAGCAGCGTCGGGACAGGGGGTCTCGAGCAGTACTTC. It specifies CASSVGTGGLEQYF.

This chain connects TRBV18 to TRBJ2-2; 7 bases line up with TRBD1. Trimming removed 2 bases from V and 6 bases from J; junction bases left unmatched: 9. Germline lookup yields CDR1 KGHSH and CDR2 LQKENI. This CDR3 is 16 amino acids long. CDR3 bases: TGTGCCAGCTCACCAAAGGGGGCGCGGTCGGCCGGGGAGCTGTTTTTT. Protein sequence: CASSPKGARSAGELFF.

The CDR3 spells CASRPAERRIDEKLFF. The CDR3 nucleotides are TGTGCCAGTAGACCCGCGGAACGCCGGATCGATGAAAAACTGTTTTTT. The J gene is TRBJ1-4, the V gene TRBV19; D unresolved. There are 16 residues in the CDR3. V was cut by 6 bases and J by 6 bases, with 20 bases left in between. Germline values: CDR1 LNHDA, CDR2 SQIVND (reference sequence).

V is TRBV7-9 and J is TRBJ1-2; 10 bases match TRBD1. There are 15 residues in the CDR3. Trimming cost V 5 bases and J 5 bases; bases outside gene matches: 8. Per the germline V gene, CDR1 is SEHNR and CDR2 is FQNEAQ (reference sequence). CDR3: CASSLGTGDPYGYTF. The CDR3 bases are TGTGCCAGCAGCCTTGGGACAGGGGATCCGTATGGCTACACCTTC. The variable domain in full, completed from reference TRBV7-9 and TRBJ1-2, reads DTGVSQNPRHKITKRGQNVTFRCDPISEHNRLYWYRQTLGQGPEFLTYFQNEAQLEKSRLLSDRFSAERPKGSFSTLEIQRTEQGDSAMYLCASSLGTGDPYGYTFGSGTRLTVV.

This clone was seen a single time. CDR3 region: CASSISSRDWGREQYF. The DNA of the CDR3 is TGTGCCAGTAGTATATCCTCACGGGACTGGGGGAGGGAGCAGTACTTC. The chain uses TRBV19 and TRBJ2-7, with a weak D call TRBD2 (6 bases). CDR1 LNHDA and CDR2 SQIVND come from the germline V gene (reference sequence). There are 16 residues in the CDR3. The V end lost 2 bases, the J end lost 7 bases, and 21 bases lay between the germline ends.

This rearrangement joins TRBV28 to TRBJ2-7; 8 positions agree with TRBD2. With V trimmed by 5 bases and J by 0 bases, 3 bases remained unmatched. Germline V CDR1 and CDR2: MDHEN, SYDVKM. The CDR3 runs 14 residues. CDR3 coding DNA: TGTGCCAGCAGTCCGGGGGGGCCCTCCTACGAGCAGTACTTC. This gives the protein CASSPGGPSYEQYF.

This clone was detected only once. The chain couples TRBV7-2 to TRBJ1-1, with 7 bases identical to TRBD1. The ends lost 3 bases at V and 1 base at J; junction bases unmatched: 8. CDR3 length: 16 amino acids. CDR1 and CDR2 from the germline V gene are SGHTA and FQGNSA. The CDR3 nucleotides read TGTGCCAGCAGCTTTGCGACAGGGTTGCCGAACACTGAAGCTTTCTTT. Its translation is CASSFATGLPNTEAFF.

The rearrangement uses TRBV5-6 and TRBJ1-1; no definite D call. The CDR3 totals 13 residues. V was shortened by 5 bases and J by 0 bases, with 8 bases between the two germline ends. Germline CDR1 reads SGHDT; CDR2 reads YYEEEE. Here the CDR3 reads CASRSVLNTEAFF. CDR3 bases: TGTGCCAGCAGGAGTGTCCTGAACACTGAAGCTTTCTTT.

This clone was seen only a few times. The chain is built from TRBV10-3 and TRBJ1-5; TRBD1 matches 10 bases. J lost 7 bases, V lost 0 bases, and 3 bases had no gene match. The germline gives CDR1 ENHRY, CDR2 SYGVKD. CDR3 size: 15 residues. Here the CDR3 reads CAISESTGGPQPQHF. CDR3 coding DNA: TGTGCCATCAGTGAGTCGACAGGGGGCCCCCAGCCCCAGCATTTT.

The rearrangement joins TRBV12-5 to TRBJ2-1; 10 positions match TRBD2. The V segment lost 7 bases and the J segment 12 bases; nucleotides outside the gene matches: 6. CDR1 and CDR2 (germline): LGHNT, FRNRAP. The CDR3 sequence is 12 residues long. CDR3 sequence (DNA): TGTGCTAGTGCCCTCGGGACTAGCGTGCAGTTCTTC. Translated: CASALGTSVQFF. The full variable domain, with the rest looked up from reference TRBV12-5 and TRBJ2-1, is DARVTQTPRHKVTEMGQEVTMRCQPILGHNTVFWYRQTMMQGLELLAYFRNRAPLDDSGMPKDRFSAEMPDATLATLKIQPSEPRDSAVYFCASALGTSVQFFGPGTRLTVL.

This rearrangement joins TRBV6-1 to TRBJ1-1, with 9 bases fitting TRBD1. V shed 6 bases, J shed 4 bases, and the junction held 9 bases outside the gene matches. This CDR3 is 15 amino acids long. CDR1 is MNHNS, CDR2 SASEGT, per germline. The CDR3 region has the DNA TGTGCCAGCAGCGGCGCACAGGGGGCGCCCACTGAAGCTTTCTTT. Amino acid sequence: CASSGAQGAPTEAFF.

V gene TRBV7-9 combines with J gene TRBJ2-3; possibly TRBD2 for D (6 bases). CDR1 is SEHNR, CDR2 FQNEAQ, per germline (reference sequence). The germline V and J ends were trimmed by 5 bases and 3 bases, with 12 bases remaining between them. The CDR3 sequence is 14 residues long. For the CDR3, the DNA is TGTGCCAGCAGCCCGCGGACTATTACAGATACGCAGTATTTT. Protein sequence: CASSPRTITDTQYF.

CDR3 DNA sequence: TGTGCCTGGAGTGTACCGGAGAGGGATGGTACGCAGTATTTT. Translated, it gives CAWSVPERDGTQYF. The chain has TRBV30 and TRBJ2-3; TRBD2 is a possible D gene (5 bases). Germline CDR1 and CDR2: GTSNPN and SVGIG (reference sequence). The V end lost 0 bases, the J end lost 8 bases, and 15 bases lay between the germline ends. There are 14 residues in the CDR3.

This chain uses TRBV9 with TRBJ1-4, with 8 bases aligning to TRBD1. Losses at the gene ends were 4 bases for V and 0 bases for J; bases not matched to a gene: 5. The CDR3 is 16 residues long. Germline CDR1 is SGDLS and CDR2 is YYNGEE. Here the CDR3 DNA reads TGTGCCAGCAGCTCCGGACAGGGAACAACTAATGAAAAACTGTTTTTT. Translated, it gives CASSSGQGTTNEKLFF.

The chain recombines TRBV11-2 with TRBJ2-1; 7 bases are shared with TRBD2. Germline V CDR1 and CDR2: SGHAT, FQNNGV. Trimming cost V 3 bases and J 4 bases; bases outside gene matches: 0. The CDR3 is 13 amino acids. DNA of the CDR3: TGTGCCAGCAGCTTCGGGAGGTACAATGAGCAGTTCTTC. It specifies CASSFGRYNEQFF.

The chain links TRBV19 to TRBJ2-5; the match to TRBD1 covers 8 bases. The CDR3 is 14 residues long. Germline V CDR1 and CDR2: LNHDA, SQIVND (reference sequence). Germline trimming cut 3 bases from V and 6 bases from J; bases unmatched to any gene: 6. In DNA, the CDR3 is TGTGCCAGTAGTATTTCGACAGGGGCACAGACCCAGTACTTC. This sequence encodes CASSISTGAQTQYF.

The rearrangement uses TRBV10-3 and TRBJ2-5, with D unclear. Trimming took 0 bases from V and 7 from J, leaving 18 bases between them. The CDR3 runs to 16 residues. Germline loops: CDR1 ENHRY, CDR2 SYGVKD. The CDR3 coding sequence is TGTGCCATCAGTGAGTCTGGAATAGTGCGGCCGGGGACCCAGTACTTC. This gives the protein CAISESGIVRPGTQYF.

This clone came up a few times. V and J are TRBV27 and TRBJ1-2, with 9 bases aligning to TRBD1. The CDR3 is 14 amino acids. Germline-derived CDR1 and CDR2 are MNHEY and SMNVEV (reference sequence). Losses at the gene ends were 6 bases for V and 4 bases for J; bases not matched to a gene: 6. The CDR3 reads CASRDRGVGYGYTF. The CDR3, as DNA: TGTGCCAGCAGAGACAGGGGGGTCGGCTATGGCTACACCTTC.

This clone was seen more than once but under ten times. The rearrangement uses TRBV18 and TRBJ1-6, with a weak D call TRBD1 (6 bases). The germline gives CDR1 KGHSH, CDR2 LQKENI. V dropped 2 bases and J dropped 3 bases, with 11 bases sitting between them. The CDR3 extends over 16 amino acids. Here the CDR3 reads CASSPSPDSYNSPLHF. CDR3 nucleotides: TGTGCCAGCTCACCATCTCCGGACAGCTATAATTCACCCCTCCACTTT.

The chain couples TRBV4-2 to TRBJ2-1; 14 bases fit TRBD2. V was clipped by 4 bases and J by 4 bases; unmatched bases: 3. The CDR3 is 16 residues long. Germline V gene sequence: CDR1 LGHNA, CDR2 YNFKEQ. CDR3 DNA sequence: TGTGCCAGCAGCCTGGGACTAGCGGGGGAATACAATGAGCAGTTCTTC. This gives the protein CASSLGLAGEYNEQFF.

The V call is TRBV27, the J call TRBJ2-5; D unresolved. The germline V and J ends were trimmed by 3 bases and 3 bases, with 11 bases remaining between them. Germline V lookup: CDR1 MNHEY, CDR2 SMNVEV (reference sequence). This CDR3 has 14 residues. The CDR3 DNA is TGTGCCAGCAGTTTGATGGGCGCCGAAGAGACCCAGTACTTC. Amino acid sequence: CASSLMGAEETQYF.